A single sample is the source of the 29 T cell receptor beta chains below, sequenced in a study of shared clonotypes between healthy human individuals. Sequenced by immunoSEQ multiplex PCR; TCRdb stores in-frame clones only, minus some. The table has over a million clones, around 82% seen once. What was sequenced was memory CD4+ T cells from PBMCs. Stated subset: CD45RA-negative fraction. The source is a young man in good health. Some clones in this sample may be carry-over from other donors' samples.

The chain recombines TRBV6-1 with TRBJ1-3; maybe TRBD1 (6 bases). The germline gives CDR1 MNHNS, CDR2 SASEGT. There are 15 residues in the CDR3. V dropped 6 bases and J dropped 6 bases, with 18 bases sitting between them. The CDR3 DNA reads TGTGCCAGCAGAGCCCCGGGACACATCCAAAACACCATATATTTT. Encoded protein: CASRAPGHIQNTIYF.

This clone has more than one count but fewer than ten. DNA of the CDR3: TGTGCCAGCAGTGCGATGACAGCCGCTAGATCCTATGGCTACACCTTC. As protein: CASSAMTAARSYGYTF. The genes are TRBV28 and TRBJ1-2, with TRBD1 as a possible D gene (5 bases). V was clipped by 5 bases and J by 4 bases, with 20 bases between them. Germline CDR1 reads MDHEN; CDR2 reads SYDVKM. This CDR3 is built from 16 residues.

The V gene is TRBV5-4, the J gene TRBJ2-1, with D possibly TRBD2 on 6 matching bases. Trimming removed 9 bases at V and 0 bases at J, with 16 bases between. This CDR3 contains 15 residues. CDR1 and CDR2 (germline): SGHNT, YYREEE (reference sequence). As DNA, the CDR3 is TGTGCCACGACTGAGGGCGGGACCTCCTACAATGAGCAGTTCTTC. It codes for CATTEGGTSYNEQFF.

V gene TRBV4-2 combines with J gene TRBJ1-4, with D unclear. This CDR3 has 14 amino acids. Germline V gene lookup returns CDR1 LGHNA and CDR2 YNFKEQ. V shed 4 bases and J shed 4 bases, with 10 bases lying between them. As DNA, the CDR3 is TGTGCCAGCAGCCCGCGAGTAATTAATGAAAAACTGTTTTTT. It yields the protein CASSPRVINEKLFF.

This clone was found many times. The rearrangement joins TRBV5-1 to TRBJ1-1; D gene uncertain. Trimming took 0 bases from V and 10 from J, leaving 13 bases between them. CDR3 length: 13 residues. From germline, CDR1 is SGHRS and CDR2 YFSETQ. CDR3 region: CASSLETGLRAFF. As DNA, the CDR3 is TGCGCCAGCAGCTTGGAAACCGGACTCAGAGCTTTCTTT.

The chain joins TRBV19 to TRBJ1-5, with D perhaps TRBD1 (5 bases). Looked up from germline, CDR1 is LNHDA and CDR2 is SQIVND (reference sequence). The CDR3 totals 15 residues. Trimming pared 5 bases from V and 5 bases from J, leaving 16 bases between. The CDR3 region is CASSPDGGPDQPQHF. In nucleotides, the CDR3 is TGTGCCAGTAGTCCCGACGGGGGACCGGATCAGCCCCAGCATTTT.

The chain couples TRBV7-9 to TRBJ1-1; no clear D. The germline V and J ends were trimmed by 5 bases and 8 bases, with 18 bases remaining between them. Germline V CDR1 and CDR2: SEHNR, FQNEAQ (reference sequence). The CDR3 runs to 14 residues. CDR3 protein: CASSPNADTGEAFF. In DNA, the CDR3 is TGTGCCAGCAGCCCTAACGCAGACACGGGGGAAGCTTTCTTT.

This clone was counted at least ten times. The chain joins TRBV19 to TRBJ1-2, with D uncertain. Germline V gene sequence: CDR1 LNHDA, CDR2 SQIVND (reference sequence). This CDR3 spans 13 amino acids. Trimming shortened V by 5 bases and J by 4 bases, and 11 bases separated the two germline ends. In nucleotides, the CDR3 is TGTGCCAGTAGTCAAGATTTTGGCTATGGCTACACCTTC. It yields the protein CASSQDFGYGYTF.

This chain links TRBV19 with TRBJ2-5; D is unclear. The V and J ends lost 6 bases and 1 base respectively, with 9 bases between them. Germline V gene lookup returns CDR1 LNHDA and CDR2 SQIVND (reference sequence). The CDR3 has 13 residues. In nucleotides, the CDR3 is TGTGCCAGTAGAGGCTTGACCCAAGAGACCCAGTACTTC. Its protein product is CASRGLTQETQYF.

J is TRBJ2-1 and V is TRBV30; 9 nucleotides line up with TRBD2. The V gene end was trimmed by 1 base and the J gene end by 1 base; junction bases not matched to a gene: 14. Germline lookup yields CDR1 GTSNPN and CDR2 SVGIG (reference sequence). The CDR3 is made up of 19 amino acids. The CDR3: CAWSGAGGLSSGSYNEQFF. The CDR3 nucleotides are TGTGCCTGGAGTGGGGCGGGAGGGCTGAGCAGTGGGTCCTACAATGAGCAGTTCTTC.

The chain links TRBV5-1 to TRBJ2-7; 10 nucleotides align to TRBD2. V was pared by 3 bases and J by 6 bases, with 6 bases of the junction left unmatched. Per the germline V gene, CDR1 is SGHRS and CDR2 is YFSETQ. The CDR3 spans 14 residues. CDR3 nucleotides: TGCGCCAGCAGCTCAAGCGGGAGGGCCTCCGAGCAGTACTTC. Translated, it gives CASSSSGRASEQYF.

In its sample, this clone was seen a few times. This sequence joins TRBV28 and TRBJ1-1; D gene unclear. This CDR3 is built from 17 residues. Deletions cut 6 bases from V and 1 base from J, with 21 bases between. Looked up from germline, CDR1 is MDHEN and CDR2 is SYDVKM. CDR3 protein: CASRTPAGPAGNTEAFF. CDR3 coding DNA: TGTGCCAGCAGAACCCCGGCGGGCCCGGCGGGGAACACTGAAGCTTTCTTT.

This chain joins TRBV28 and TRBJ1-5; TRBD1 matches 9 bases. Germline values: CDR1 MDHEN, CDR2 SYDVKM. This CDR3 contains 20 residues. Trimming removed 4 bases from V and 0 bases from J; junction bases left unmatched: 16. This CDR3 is CASSSNPGQGEYYSNQPQHF. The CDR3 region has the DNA TGTGCCAGCAGTTCGAACCCGGGACAGGGAGAATATTATAGCAATCAGCCCCAGCATTTT.

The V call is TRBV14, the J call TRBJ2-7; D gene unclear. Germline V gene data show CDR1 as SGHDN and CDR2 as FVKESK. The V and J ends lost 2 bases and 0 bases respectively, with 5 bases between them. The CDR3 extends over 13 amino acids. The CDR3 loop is CASSQIDSYEQYF. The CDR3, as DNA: TGTGCCAGCAGCCAAATCGACTCCTACGAGCAGTACTTC.

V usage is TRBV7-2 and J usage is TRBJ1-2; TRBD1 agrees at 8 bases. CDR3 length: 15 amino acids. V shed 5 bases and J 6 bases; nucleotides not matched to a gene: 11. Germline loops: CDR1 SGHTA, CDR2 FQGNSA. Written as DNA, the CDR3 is TGTGCCAGCAGCGCCCGACAGGGGAGATTGGATGGCTACACCTTC. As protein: CASSARQGRLDGYTF.

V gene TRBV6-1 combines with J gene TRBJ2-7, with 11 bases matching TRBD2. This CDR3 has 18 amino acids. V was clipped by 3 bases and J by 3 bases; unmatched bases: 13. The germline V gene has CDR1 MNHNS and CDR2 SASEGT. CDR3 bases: TGTGCCAGCAGTGAGCGGACAGGGAGTCTAGCGGGGGGCTACGAGCAGTACTTC. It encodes CASSERTGSLAGGYEQYF.

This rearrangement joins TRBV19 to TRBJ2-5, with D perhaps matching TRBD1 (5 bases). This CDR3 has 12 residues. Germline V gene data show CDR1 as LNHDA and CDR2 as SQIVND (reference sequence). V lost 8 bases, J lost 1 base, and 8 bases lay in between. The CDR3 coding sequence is TGTGCCAGTCAGGGCTTCCAAGAGACCCAGTACTTC. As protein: CASQGFQETQYF.

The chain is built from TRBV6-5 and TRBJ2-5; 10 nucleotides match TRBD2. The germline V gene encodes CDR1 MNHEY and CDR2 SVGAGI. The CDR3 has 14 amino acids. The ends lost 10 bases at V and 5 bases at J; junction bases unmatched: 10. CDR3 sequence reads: CATSKREGQETQYF. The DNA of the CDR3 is TGTGCCACTTCGAAGCGGGAGGGCCAGGAGACCCAGTACTTC.

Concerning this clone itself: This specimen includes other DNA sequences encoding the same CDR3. CDR3: CASSYGTGSEPQHF. DNA for the CDR3: TGTGCCAGCAGCTACGGGACAGGGAGCGAGCCCCAGCATTTT. V gene TRBV28 combines with J gene TRBJ1-5; 9 bases agree with TRBD1. The CDR3 extends over 14 amino acids. The V segment lost 6 bases and the J segment 8 bases; nucleotides outside the gene matches: 8. Looked up from germline, CDR1 is MDHEN and CDR2 is SYDVKM.

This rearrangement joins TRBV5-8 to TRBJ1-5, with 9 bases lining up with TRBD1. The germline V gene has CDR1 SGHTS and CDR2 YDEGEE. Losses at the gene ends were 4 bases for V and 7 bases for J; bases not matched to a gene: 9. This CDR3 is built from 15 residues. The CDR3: CASSLGQGVKQPQHF. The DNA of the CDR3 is TGTGCCAGCAGCCTGGGACAGGGTGTAAAACAGCCCCAGCATTTT. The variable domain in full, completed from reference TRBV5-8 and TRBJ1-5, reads EAGVTQSPTHLIKTRGQQATLRCSPISGHTSVYWYQQALGLGLQFLLWYDEGEERNRGNFPPRFSGRQFPNYSSELNVNALELEDSALYLCASSLGQGVKQPQHFGDGTRLSIL.

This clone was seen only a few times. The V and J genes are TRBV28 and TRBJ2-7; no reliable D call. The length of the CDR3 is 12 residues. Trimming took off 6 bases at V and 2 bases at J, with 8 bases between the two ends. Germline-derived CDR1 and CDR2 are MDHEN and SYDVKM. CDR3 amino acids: CASRSTTYEQYF. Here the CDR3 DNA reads TGTGCCAGCAGAAGTACAACCTACGAGCAGTACTTC.

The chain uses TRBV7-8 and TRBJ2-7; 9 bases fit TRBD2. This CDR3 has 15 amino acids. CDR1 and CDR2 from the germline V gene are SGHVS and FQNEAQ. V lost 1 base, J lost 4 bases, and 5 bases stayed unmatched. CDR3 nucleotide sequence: TGTGCCAGCAGCTTAGTGAGTAGCGGGAGTTACGAGCAGTACTTC. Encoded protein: CASSLVSSGSYEQYF.

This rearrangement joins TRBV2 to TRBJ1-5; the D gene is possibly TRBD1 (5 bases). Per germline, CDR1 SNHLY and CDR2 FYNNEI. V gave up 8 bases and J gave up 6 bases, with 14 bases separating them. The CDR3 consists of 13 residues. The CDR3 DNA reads TGTGCCAGCCGCCGACGGGGCGGTCAGCCCCAGCATTTT. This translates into CASRRRGGQPQHF.

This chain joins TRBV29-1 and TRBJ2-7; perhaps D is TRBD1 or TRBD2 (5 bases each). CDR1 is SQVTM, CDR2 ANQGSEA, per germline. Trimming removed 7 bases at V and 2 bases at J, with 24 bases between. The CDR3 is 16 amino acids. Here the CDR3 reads CSARGDASRGAYEQYF. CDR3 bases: TGCAGCGCTAGAGGGGACGCCTCCCGTGGGGCCTACGAGCAGTACTTC.

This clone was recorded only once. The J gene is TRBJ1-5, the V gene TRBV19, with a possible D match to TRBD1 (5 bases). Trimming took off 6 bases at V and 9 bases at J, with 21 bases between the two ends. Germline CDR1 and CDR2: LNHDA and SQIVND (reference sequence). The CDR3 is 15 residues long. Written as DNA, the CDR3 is TGTGCCAGTAGATCCCTCCCCGGGACCCCACGGCCCCAGCATTTT. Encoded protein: CASRSLPGTPRPQHF.

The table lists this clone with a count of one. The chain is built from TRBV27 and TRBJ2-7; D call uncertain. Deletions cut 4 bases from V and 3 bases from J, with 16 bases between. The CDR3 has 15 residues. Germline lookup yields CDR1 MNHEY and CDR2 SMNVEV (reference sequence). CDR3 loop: CASSSVGSAYYEQYF. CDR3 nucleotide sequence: TGTGCCAGCAGTTCGGTGGGGTCGGCGTACTACGAGCAGTACTTC.

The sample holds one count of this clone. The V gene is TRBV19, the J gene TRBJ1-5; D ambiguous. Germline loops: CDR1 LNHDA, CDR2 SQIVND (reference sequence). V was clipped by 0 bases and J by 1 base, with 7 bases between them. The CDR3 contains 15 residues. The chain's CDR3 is CASSIESLSNQPQHF. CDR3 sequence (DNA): TGTGCCAGTAGTATAGAATCCCTAAGCAATCAGCCCCAGCATTTT.

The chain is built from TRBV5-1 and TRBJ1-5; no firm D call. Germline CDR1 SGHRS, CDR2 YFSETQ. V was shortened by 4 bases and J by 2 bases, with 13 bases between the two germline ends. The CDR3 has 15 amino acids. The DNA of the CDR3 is TGCGCCAGCAGCCCGGACGGTCCTGGCAATCAGCCCCAGCATTTT. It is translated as CASSPDGPGNQPQHF.

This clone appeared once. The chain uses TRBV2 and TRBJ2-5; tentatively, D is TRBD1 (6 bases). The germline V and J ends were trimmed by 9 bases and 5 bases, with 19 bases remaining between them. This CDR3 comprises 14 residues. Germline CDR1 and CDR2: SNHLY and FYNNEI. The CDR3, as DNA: TGTGCCAGTTTACCGACAGGTTTATCGGAGACCCAGTACTTC. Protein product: CASLPTGLSETQYF.